Presented here are 18 T cell receptor beta chains from one specimen sequenced in a study of blood T cell repertoires in COVID-19. Sequenced by immunoSEQ multiplex PCR; TCRdb stores in-frame clones only, minus some. The sample lists roughly 240,000 clones; 80% to 90% were seen once. Sequencing was carried out using PBMCs or T cells enriched from blood (not recorded which). Receptors were obtained from a woman younger than 45 with acute COVID-19.

J is TRBJ1-6 and V is TRBV12-5; D is undetermined. Germline assignment: CDR1 LGHNT and CDR2 FRNRAP. V was clipped by 0 bases and J by 0 bases, with 6 bases between them. The CDR3 is 16 residues long. CDR3 amino acids: CASGLVLSSYNSPLHF. CDR3 sequence (DNA): TGTGCTAGTGGTTTGGTACTGAGCTCCTATAATTCACCCCTCCACTTT.

This sequence joins TRBV3-1 (or the pseudogene TRBV3-2) and TRBJ2-1; 9 bases map to TRBD2. The CDR3 totals 15 residues. CDR1 and CDR2 (germline): LGHDT, YNNKEL (reference sequence). With 0 bases clipped from V and 6 bases from J, the junction kept 3 bases outside the gene matches. The CDR3: CASSQDPRGGNEQFF. CDR3 DNA: TGTGCCAGCAGCCAAGATCCGCGGGGGGGCAATGAGCAGTTCTTC.

DNA for the CDR3: TGTGCCTGGAGTGCCGGGACAGGGGGCGCGACAGATACGCAGTATTTT. Protein product: CAWSAGTGGATDTQYF. V and J are TRBV30 and TRBJ2-3; 12 bases are a match to TRBD1. The junction had 5 bases not matched to a gene; V was cut back by 1 base and J by 3 bases. The germline gives CDR1 GTSNPN, CDR2 SVGIG (reference sequence). The CDR3 sequence is 16 residues long. The full variable domain, rest sourced from reference TRBV30 and TRBJ2-3, is SQTIHQWPATLVQPVGSPLSLECTVEGTSNPNLYWYRQAAGRGLQLLFYSVGIGQISSEVPQNLSASRPQDRQFILSSKKLLLSDSGFYLCAWSAGTGGATDTQYFGPGTRLTVL.

The CDR3 DNA sequence: TGTGCCAGCAGCCGAACGAGGGAGGGGACTGAAGCTTTCTTT. Its protein product is CASSRTREGTEAFF. This chain uses TRBV11-3 with TRBJ1-1, with D possibly being TRBD1 (5 bases). The CDR3 covers 14 residues. V was pared by 5 bases and J by 5 bases, with 15 bases between. Germline V gives CDR1 SGHNT, CDR2 YENEEA.

The gene calls are TRBV2 and TRBJ1-1; D perhaps matches TRBD1 (6 bases). The CDR3 is made up of 13 amino acids. Trimming cost V 9 bases and J 6 bases, with 17 bases left between them. Germline assignment: CDR1 SNHLY and CDR2 FYNNEI. CDR3 sequence: CASLQGVNSEAFF. DNA of the CDR3: TGTGCCAGTTTACAGGGTGTGAATTCTGAAGCTTTCTTT.

The CDR3 DNA is TGTGCCAGCAGTTACAGGGGTGAAGCTTTCTTT. It encodes CASSYRGEAFF. This sequence joins TRBV27 and TRBJ1-1; TRBD1 agrees at 7 bases. The junction had 0 bases not matched to a gene; V was cut back by 4 bases and J by 7 bases. The CDR3 sequence is 11 residues long. Germline V CDR1 and CDR2: MNHEY, SMNVEV (reference sequence).

The CDR3 DNA sequence: TGTGCCATCAGGGATGAAGACAGGGAAACTGAAGCTTTCTTT. Translation gives CAIRDEDRETEAFF. The rearrangement uses TRBV10-3 and TRBJ1-1; 7 nucleotides line up with TRBD1. Germline CDR1 reads ENHRY; CDR2 reads SYGVKD. The CDR3 length is 14 residues. The ends lost 6 bases at V and 5 bases at J; junction bases unmatched: 9.

This rearrangement joins TRBV28 to TRBJ1-1; D might be TRBD1 (6 bases). V was cut by 7 bases and J by 4 bases, with 10 bases left in between. CDR3 length: 12 residues. Germline lookup yields CDR1 MDHEN and CDR2 SYDVKM. The CDR3 is CASIGGPTEAFF. The CDR3 DNA is TGTGCCAGCATCGGGGGGCCCACTGAAGCTTTCTTT.

This chain uses TRBV21-1 with TRBJ1-5. TRBV21-1 is marked as a pseudogene. There are 15 residues in the CDR3. The CDR3 is CASTPRWFSNQPQHF. CDR3 coding DNA: TGTGCCAGCACCCCCCGGTGGTTTAGCAATCAGCCCCAGCATTTT.

This rearrangement joins TRBV19 to TRBJ1-1; D not resolved. Trimming shortened V by 6 bases and J by 6 bases, and 14 bases separated the two germline ends. This CDR3 has 13 amino acids. The germline V gene has CDR1 LNHDA and CDR2 SQIVND (reference sequence). DNA of the CDR3: TGTGCCAGTAGCCACTCCGCGGAGCCTGAAGCTTTCTTT. This gives the protein CASSHSAEPEAFF.

The genes are TRBV6-5 and TRBJ1-2; tentative D call: TRBD1 (5 bases). CDR1 and CDR2 (germline): MNHEY, SVGAGI. V was shortened by 5 bases and J by 6 bases, with 16 bases between the two germline ends. CDR3 length: 14 residues. The CDR3 sequence: CASSPRGVGDGYTF. CDR3 nucleotide sequence: TGTGCCAGCAGTCCACGGGGGGTGGGTGATGGCTACACCTTC.

This clone appeared a few times. This rearrangement joins TRBV6-2 or TRBV6-3 to TRBJ2-7, with no clear D. The CDR3 has 13 amino acids. V was pared by 4 bases and J by 4 bases, with 11 bases between. Germline V gives CDR1 MNHEY, CDR2 SVGEGT. The CDR3 protein is CASSWPNPYEQYF. CDR3 coding DNA: TGTGCCAGCAGTTGGCCCAACCCATACGAGCAGTACTTC.

J is TRBJ1-4 and V is TRBV7-8; 9 nucleotides match TRBD1. The germline V gene has CDR1 SGHVS and CDR2 FQNEAQ. V shed 2 bases, J shed 2 bases, and the junction held 3 bases outside the gene matches. The CDR3 has 16 amino acids. CDR3 residues: CASSLIGQGTNEKLFF. The CDR3 DNA follows: TGTGCCAGCAGCTTAATAGGACAGGGGACTAATGAAAAACTGTTTTTT.

The gene calls are TRBV2 and TRBJ1-5, with D possibly being TRBD1 (5 bases). Germline CDR1 is SNHLY and CDR2 is FYNNEI. Trimming took 7 bases from V and 4 from J, leaving 11 bases between them. The CDR3 has 13 amino acids. In nucleotides, the CDR3 is TGTGCCAGCAAACAGGAGGGGAATCAGCCCCAGCATTTT. Amino acids: CASKQEGNQPQHF.

This chain joins TRBV10-3 and TRBJ2-1, with D tentatively TRBD1 (7 bases). CDR3 size: 20 residues. V was shortened by 4 bases and J by 1 base, with 26 bases between the two germline ends. Germline V gene sequence: CDR1 ENHRY, CDR2 SYGVKD. The CDR3 spells CAISVGFGGGARSSYNEQFF. The CDR3 coding sequence is TGTGCCATCAGTGTTGGGTTTGGAGGGGGCGCAAGGTCTTCCTACAATGAGCAGTTCTTC.

In its sample, this clone was seen a few times. V gene TRBV11-2 combines with J gene TRBJ1-3; D possibly corresponds to TRBD1 (6 bases). This CDR3 spans 14 amino acids. From germline, CDR1 is SGHAT and CDR2 FQNNGV. Trimming left V 6 bases short and J 2 bases short, with 11 bases between. CDR3 sequence (DNA): TGTGCCAGCAGTGCTCCAGGGGCTGGAAACACCATATATTTT. Protein product: CASSAPGAGNTIYF.

A single count supports this clone. The chain uses TRBV5-4 and TRBJ2-2, with D hard to call. V lost 0 bases and J lost 2, with 5 bases in between. This CDR3 spans 14 amino acids. Germline loops: CDR1 SGHNT, CDR2 YYREEE (reference sequence). In DNA, the CDR3 is TGTGCCAGCAGCTTGGTCCTAAACACCGGGGAGCTGTTTTTT. Translated, it gives CASSLVLNTGELFF.

The chain employs TRBV7-2 and TRBJ1-6; no clear D. V lost 4 bases, J lost 8 bases, and 15 bases lay in between. The CDR3 extends over 15 amino acids. The germline CDR1 and CDR2 sequences are SGHTA and FQGNSA. The CDR3 is CASSSGYVSDSPLHF. The DNA of the CDR3 is TGTGCCAGCAGCTCAGGCTATGTGTCTGATTCACCCCTCCACTTT.